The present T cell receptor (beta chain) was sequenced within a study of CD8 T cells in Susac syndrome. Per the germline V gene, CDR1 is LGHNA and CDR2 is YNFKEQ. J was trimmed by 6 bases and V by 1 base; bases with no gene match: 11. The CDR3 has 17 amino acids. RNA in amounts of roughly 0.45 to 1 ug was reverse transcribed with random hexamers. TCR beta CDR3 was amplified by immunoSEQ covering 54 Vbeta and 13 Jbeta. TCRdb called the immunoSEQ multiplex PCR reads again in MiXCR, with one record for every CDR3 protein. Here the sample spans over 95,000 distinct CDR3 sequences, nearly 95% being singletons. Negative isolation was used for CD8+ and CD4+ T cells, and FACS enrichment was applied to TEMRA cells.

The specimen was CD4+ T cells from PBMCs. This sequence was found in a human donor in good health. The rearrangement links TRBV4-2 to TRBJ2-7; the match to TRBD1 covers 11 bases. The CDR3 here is CASSQVLGTGGSREQYF. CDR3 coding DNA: TGTGCCAGCAGCCAAGTCCTCGGGACAGGGGGTTCTCGCGAGCAGTACTTC.